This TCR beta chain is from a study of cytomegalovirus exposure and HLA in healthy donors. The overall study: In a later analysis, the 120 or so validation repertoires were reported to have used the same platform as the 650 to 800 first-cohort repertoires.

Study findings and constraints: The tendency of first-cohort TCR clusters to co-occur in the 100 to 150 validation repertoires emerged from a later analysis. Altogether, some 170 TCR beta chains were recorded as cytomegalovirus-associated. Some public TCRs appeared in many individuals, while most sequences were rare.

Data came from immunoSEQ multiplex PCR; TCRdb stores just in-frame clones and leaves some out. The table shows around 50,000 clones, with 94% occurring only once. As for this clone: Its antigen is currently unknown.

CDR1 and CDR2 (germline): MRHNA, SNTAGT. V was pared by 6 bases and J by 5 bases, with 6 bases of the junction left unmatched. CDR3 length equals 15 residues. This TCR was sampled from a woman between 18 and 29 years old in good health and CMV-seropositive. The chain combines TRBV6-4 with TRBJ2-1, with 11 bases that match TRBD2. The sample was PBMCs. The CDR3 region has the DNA TGTGCCAGCAGCCCCGGGACTAGCGGTGACAATGAGCAGTTCTTC. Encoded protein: CASSPGTSGDNEQFF.